This T cell receptor beta chain appears in the sequencing data of a study of HIV-infected patients and healthy controls. The CDR3 is made up of 15 amino acids. The V gene lost 6 bases and the J gene lost 0 bases, with 11 bases spanning the gap. Each CDR3 protein gets one entry after TCRdb re-called the 5' RACE reads with MiXCR. The sample lists roughly 70,000 distinct CDR3 sequences, about a sixth occurring once. Sequencing used CD4+ T cells from blood. V and J are TRBV12-3 or TRBV12-4 and TRBJ1-4; no clear D gene. The clonotype originates from a human donor in good health. CDR3 DNA: TGTGCCAGCAGGATTTCACGAGCAACTAATGAAAAACTGTTTTTT. It codes for CASRISRATNEKLFF.